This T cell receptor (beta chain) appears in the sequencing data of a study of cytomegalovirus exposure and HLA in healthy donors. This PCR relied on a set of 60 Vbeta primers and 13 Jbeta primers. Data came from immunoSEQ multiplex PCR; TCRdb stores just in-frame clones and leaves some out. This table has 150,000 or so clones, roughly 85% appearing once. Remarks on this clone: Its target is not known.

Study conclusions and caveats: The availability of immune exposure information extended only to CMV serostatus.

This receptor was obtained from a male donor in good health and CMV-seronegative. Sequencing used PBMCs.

The CDR3 sequence: CASSQDSGTHYTF. CDR3 in DNA: TGCGCCAGCAGCCAAGACTCCGGGACACACTACACCTTC. The V and J genes are TRBV4-1 and TRBJ1-2, with TRBD1 as a possible D gene (6 bases). Trimming cost V 0 bases and J 10 bases, with 12 bases left between them. The germline CDR1 and CDR2 sequences are MGHRA and YSYEKL. The CDR3 covers 13 residues.